The 5 T cell receptor beta chains given below trace back to one sample, sequenced in a study of response to subunit inactivated influenza vaccine. TCRdb re-derived calls from the RT-PCR reads in MiXCR, one entry per CDR3 protein. The data show under 950,000 distinct CDR3 sequences, about 20% seen once. Material: PBMCs from blood, obtained 5 days after vaccination. The receptors stem from a man in his fifties or sixties who received an inactivated influenza vaccine.

The chain links TRBV5-1 to TRBJ2-1; 13 nucleotides agree with TRBD2. The V gene's germline CDR1 is SGHRS and CDR2 YFSETQ. The junction had 10 bases not matched to a gene; V was cut back by 4 bases and J by 6 bases. The CDR3 consists of 17 residues. The CDR3 DNA reads TGCGCCAGCAGCCCATGGACTAGCGGGAGAGAAGGCAATGAGCAGTTCTTC. Its protein is CASSPWTSGREGNEQFF.

This rearrangement joins TRBV20-1 to TRBJ2-5; D may match TRBD1 or TRBD2 (5 bases each). Germline V gene lookup returns CDR1 DFQATT and CDR2 SNEGSKA (reference sequence). The CDR3 spans 17 residues. The V gene lost 3 bases and the J gene lost 1 base, with 21 bases spanning the gap. CDR3 loop: CSASLFAVSGTQETQYF. CDR3 coding DNA: TGCAGTGCTAGCCTTTTTGCTGTTTCGGGGACCCAAGAGACCCAGTACTTC.

This clonotype was counted between two and nine times. The chain recombines TRBV20-1 with TRBJ1-2; D is ambiguous. V lost 0 bases and J lost 7, with 21 bases in between. The germline V gene has CDR1 DFQATT and CDR2 SNEGSKA (reference sequence). The CDR3 length is 16 residues. The CDR3 sequence: CSAREPSSGSYGGYTF. Written as DNA, the CDR3 is TGCAGTGCTAGAGAACCCAGTTCCGGGTCGTACGGTGGCTACACCTTC.

V usage is TRBV7-2 and J usage is TRBJ2-7; a weak D match, TRBD1 (6 bases). CDR3 length equals 14 residues. V was shortened by 5 bases and J by 3 bases, with 14 bases between the two germline ends. The V gene's germline CDR1 is SGHTA and CDR2 FQGNSA. The CDR3 sequence is CASSPIGTYYEQYF. CDR3 in DNA: TGTGCCAGCAGCCCCATCGGGACATACTACGAGCAGTACTTC.

In this sample, this clonotype turned up a few times. The chain has TRBV20-1 and TRBJ2-5; D is unclear. Trimming left V 5 bases short and J 0 bases short, with 13 bases between. The germline gives CDR1 DFQATT, CDR2 SNEGSKA (reference sequence). The CDR3 runs 14 residues. The DNA of the CDR3 is TGCAGTGCTTGCCGGACGGCGTACCAAGAGACCCAGTACTTC. It is translated as CSACRTAYQETQYF.